Presented here are 17 T cell receptor beta chains from one specimen sequenced in a study of blood T cell repertoires in COVID-19. Sequenced by immunoSEQ multiplex PCR; TCRdb stores in-frame clones only, minus some. Among about 300,000 clones, around 88% were seen once, and the ten largest hold about 1.2%. The sample consisted of peripheral blood. The receptors come from a woman aged 50 to 60 with acute or convalescent COVID-19.

The CDR3 DNA is TGTGCCAGCAGTGAAAATTGGGGGGGGCCTGAAGCTTTCTTT. This encodes CASSENWGGPEAFF. This chain joins TRBV6-1 and TRBJ1-1; tentatively, D is TRBD1 (6 bases). Between the trimmed V and J ends, which lost 2 bases and 6 bases, there was a span of 13 bases. The CDR3 extends over 14 amino acids. The V gene's germline CDR1 is MNHNS and CDR2 SASEGT.

The chain links TRBV14 to TRBJ2-7; 8 bases fit TRBD1. V lost 4 bases to trimming and J lost 6 bases; unmatched junction nucleotides: 8. CDR3 length equals 14 residues. Germline lookup yields CDR1 SGHDN and CDR2 FVKESK. The CDR3, as DNA: TGTGCCAGCAGCCTAAGACAGGGGAGTACCGAGCAGTACTTC. This gives the protein CASSLRQGSTEQYF.

The count of this clone is one. The genes are TRBV10-3 and TRBJ2-6; maybe TRBD1 (6 bases). Germline values: CDR1 ENHRY, CDR2 SYGVKD. The CDR3 runs to 15 residues. V was clipped by 11 bases and J by 0 bases, with 14 bases between them. CDR3: CAAQGFSSGANVLTF. The CDR3 DNA is TGTGCCGCCCAGGGGTTCAGCTCTGGGGCCAACGTCCTGACTTTC.

V is TRBV7-9 and J is TRBJ2-7, with 12 bases lining up with TRBD2. With V trimmed by 4 bases and J by 1 base, 11 bases remained unmatched. Germline CDR1 is SEHNR and CDR2 is FQNEAQ (reference sequence). The CDR3 loop spans 18 amino acids. The CDR3 reads CASSSFRQTSGSSYEQYF. CDR3 coding DNA: TGTGCCAGCAGCTCTTTCCGTCAGACTAGCGGGAGTTCCTACGAGCAGTACTTC.

This clone was found a few times. V is TRBV11-2 and J is TRBJ2-5; perhaps TRBD2 as D (6 bases). The V end was cut by 5 bases, the J end by 7 bases, with 20 bases between. Germline-derived CDR1 and CDR2 are SGHAT and FQNNGV. This CDR3 has 15 amino acids. In DNA form, the CDR3 reads TGTGCCAGCAGCACCCTCGGGACTCCCCTCGGGACCCAGTACTTC. Amino acids: CASSTLGTPLGTQYF. The full variable domain, rest sourced from reference TRBV11-2 and TRBJ2-5, is EAGVAQSPRYKIIEKRQSVAFWCNPISGHATLYWYQQILGQGPKLLIQFQNNGVVDDSQLPKDRFSAERLKGVDSTLKIQPAKLEDSAVYLCASSTLGTPLGTQYFGPGTRLLVL.

The chain is built from TRBV30 and TRBJ2-7; 8 nucleotides agree with TRBD2. V was clipped by 4 bases and J by 0 bases; unmatched bases: 8. CDR1 and CDR2 (germline): GTSNPN, SVGIG (reference sequence). The CDR3 has 15 amino acids. The CDR3 sequence is CAWTLRGAGSYEQYF. The CDR3 region has the DNA TGTGCCTGGACGTTGCGGGGGGCTGGCTCCTACGAGCAGTACTTC.

This clone was counted ten times or more. The V and J genes are TRBV30 and TRBJ2-3; D unresolved. The CDR3 consists of 12 residues. Germline-derived CDR1 and CDR2 are GTSNPN and SVGIG (reference sequence). The V end lost 0 bases, the J end lost 6 bases, and 7 bases lay between the germline ends. DNA for the CDR3: TGTGCCTGGAGTGTACTGGTTGATACGCAGTATTTT. Translation: CAWSVLVDTQYF.

The chain links TRBV6-5 to TRBJ2-6; TRBD2 might be the D (6 bases). V dropped 1 base and J dropped 9 bases, with 10 bases sitting between them. The CDR3 runs 14 residues. Germline CDR1 is MNHEY and CDR2 is SVGAGI. CDR3 region: CASSYFGGINVLTF. The CDR3 coding sequence is TGTGCCAGCAGTTACTTTGGAGGGATCAACGTCCTGACTTTC.

The V call is TRBV28, the J call TRBJ1-6, with 8 nucleotides matching TRBD1. Germline CDR1 and CDR2: MDHEN and SYDVKM. The CDR3 sequence is 15 residues long. V dropped 4 bases and J dropped 7; count of bases not matched to a gene: 6. The CDR3 DNA sequence: TGTGCCAGCAGTTCTAGACAGGGGTCGAATTCACCCCTCCACTTT. It encodes CASSSRQGSNSPLHF.

Only one count was recorded for this clone. The chain employs TRBV7-2 and TRBJ2-1; 8 nucleotides align to TRBD1. Germline values: CDR1 SGHTA, CDR2 FQGNSA. The CDR3 is 14 amino acids. The J segment lost 6 bases and the V segment lost 3 bases, leaving 4 bases of the junction unmatched. This chain's CDR3 is CASSFRTGPNEQFF. CDR3 DNA sequence: TGTGCCAGCAGCTTTAGGACAGGGCCCAATGAGCAGTTCTTC.

This clone came up once. Distinct nucleotide sequences in the sample also encode this CDR3. The V and J genes are TRBV5-1 and TRBJ2-3; 10 nucleotides line up with TRBD2. Germline V gives CDR1 SGHRS, CDR2 YFSETQ. CDR3 size: 15 residues. The ends lost 0 bases at V and 4 bases at J; junction bases unmatched: 2. DNA for the CDR3: TGCGCCAGCAGCTTGGGGCTAGCGGGAGCAGATACGCAGTATTTT. It yields the protein CASSLGLAGADTQYF.

The chain recombines TRBV30 with TRBJ2-7, with 8 bases matching TRBD2. Germline CDR1 reads GTSNPN; CDR2 reads SVGIG (reference sequence). This CDR3 is 14 amino acids long. In nucleotides, the CDR3 is TGTGCAGGAAGCGTTGGAAGCGGGAGTGGAGGGCAGTACTTC. Residues: CAGSVGSGSGGQYF.

V and J are TRBV10-3 and TRBJ2-3, with 7 bases lining up with TRBD1. The CDR3 extends over 14 amino acids. V shed 2 bases and J 3 bases; nucleotides not matched to a gene: 2. Germline-derived CDR1 and CDR2 are ENHRY and SYGVKD. CDR3 coding DNA: TGTGCCATCAGTGAGGTACAGGGGACAGATACGCAGTATTTT. It codes for CAISEVQGTDTQYF.

This chain links TRBV10-3 with TRBJ2-5, with D possibly matching TRBD1 (6 bases). V lost 3 bases and J 2 bases, leaving 10 bases between the germline ends. This CDR3 region has 14 residues. Per the germline V gene, CDR1 is ENHRY and CDR2 is SYGVKD. The CDR3: CAISDGDKQETQYF. The CDR3 DNA follows: TGTGCCATCAGTGACGGGGACAAACAAGAGACCCAGTACTTC.

The chain links TRBV7-9 to TRBJ2-1; D perhaps matches TRBD2 (7 bases). The CDR3 totals 19 residues. V was clipped by 6 bases and J by 0 bases, with 24 bases between them. Germline CDR1 SEHNR, CDR2 FQNEAQ (reference sequence). In DNA form, the CDR3 reads TGTGCCAGCAGTCCTAGGGCGGCGGGGGCCCTAAACTCCTACAATGAGCAGTTCTTC. It yields the protein CASSPRAAGALNSYNEQFF.

A remark on this clone: The sample contains more than one DNA sequence encoding this CDR3. This chain links TRBV29-1 with TRBJ1-2; D uncertain. Per the germline V gene, CDR1 is SQVTM and CDR2 is ANQGSEA. The CDR3 length is 12 residues. Trimming took 2 bases from V and 2 from J, leaving 6 bases between them. CDR3 region: CSVETANYGYTF. CDR3 coding DNA: TGCAGCGTTGAAACTGCGAACTATGGCTACACCTTC.

CDR3 nucleotides: TGTGCCAGCAGTTTGGGGGCGAACACTGAAGCTTTCTTT. It specifies CASSLGANTEAFF. This chain connects TRBV27 to TRBJ1-1; maybe TRBD1 (6 bases). This CDR3 has 13 amino acids. Germline assignment: CDR1 MNHEY and CDR2 SMNVEV (reference sequence). Deletions cut 3 bases from V and 1 base from J, with 6 bases between.